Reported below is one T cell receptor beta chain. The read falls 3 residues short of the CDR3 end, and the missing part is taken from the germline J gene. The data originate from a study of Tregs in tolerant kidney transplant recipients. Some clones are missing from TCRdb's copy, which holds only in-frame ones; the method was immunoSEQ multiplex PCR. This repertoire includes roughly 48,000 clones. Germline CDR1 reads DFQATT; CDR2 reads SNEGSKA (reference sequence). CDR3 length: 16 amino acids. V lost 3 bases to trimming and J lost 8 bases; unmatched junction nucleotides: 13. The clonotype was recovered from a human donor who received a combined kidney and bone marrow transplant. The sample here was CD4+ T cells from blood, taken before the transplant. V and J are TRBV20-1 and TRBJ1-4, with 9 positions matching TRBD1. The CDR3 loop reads CSASRGFRQGDEKLFF. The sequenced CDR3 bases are TGCAGTGCTAGCCGGGGATTTAGACAGGGGGACGAAAAA.